These 26 T cell receptor beta chains originate from one sample sequenced in a study of radiotherapy plus CTLA-4 blockade in lung cancer. The method was immunoSEQ multiplex PCR; TCRdb's version includes in-frame clones alone and lacks a portion of them. The table lists some 92,000 clones, approximately 78% of them singletons. The specimen was peripheral blood, collected from a patient treated with radiotherapy plus ipilimumab. The receptors were sampled from a human donor with non-small cell lung cancer who had a partial response to radiotherapy plus ipilimumab.

This chain connects TRBV5-1 to TRBJ2-1; TRBD2 matches 9 bases. The ends lost 1 base at V and 7 bases at J; junction bases unmatched: 21. The CDR3 runs to 20 residues. From germline, CDR1 is SGHRS and CDR2 YFSETQ. CDR3 sequence reads: CASSLPLRLAAGEGRNEQFF. As DNA, the CDR3 is TGCGCCAGCAGCTTGCCGCTGCGACTAGCGGCGGGAGAAGGTAGGAATGAGCAGTTCTTC. Full variable domain (remainder filled in from reference TRBV5-1 and TRBJ2-1): KAGVTQTPRYLIKTRGQQVTLSCSPISGHRSVSWYQQTPGQGLQFLFEYFSETQRNKGNFPGRFSGRQFSNSRSEMNVSTLELGDSALYLCASSLPLRLAAGEGRNEQFFGPGTRLTVL.

This chain joins TRBV5-5 and TRBJ2-3, with D tentatively TRBD1 (6 bases). The CDR3 runs to 14 residues. Germline-derived CDR1 and CDR2 are SGHKS and YYEKEE (reference sequence). V lost 7 bases, J lost 0 bases, and 12 bases lay in between. CDR3 amino acids: CASEGDLSTDTQYF. The CDR3 DNA follows: TGTGCCAGCGAGGGGGATCTGAGCACAGATACGCAGTATTTT. Full variable domain (remainder filled in from reference TRBV5-5 and TRBJ2-3): DAGVTQSPTHLIKTRGQQVTLRCSPISGHKSVSWYQQVLGQGPQFIFQYYEKEERGRGNFPDRFSARQFPNYSSELNVNALLLGDSALYLCASEGDLSTDTQYFGPGTRLTVL.

V is TRBV20-1 and J is TRBJ1-1; unclear D gene. Between the trimmed V and J ends, which lost 7 bases and 6 bases, there was a span of 12 bases. The CDR3 is 11 amino acids. Germline CDR1 is DFQATT and CDR2 is SNEGSKA (reference sequence). CDR3 bases: TGCAGTGTCTCAGGCAGGTCTGAAGCTTTCTTT. It encodes CSVSGRSEAFF.

This sequence joins TRBV5-5 and TRBJ1-1; D is perhaps TRBD1 (6 bases). The CDR3 is made up of 15 amino acids. Trimming removed 4 bases at V and 4 bases at J, with 17 bases between. Germline V gene sequence: CDR1 SGHKS, CDR2 YYEKEE (reference sequence). Here the CDR3 reads CASSTRQGKITEAFF. The CDR3 nucleotides read TGTGCCAGCAGCACCCGTCAGGGGAAGATCACTGAAGCTTTCTTT.

There are a few counts of this clone. The rearrangement joins TRBV11-2 to TRBJ1-1; 7 nucleotides line up with TRBD1. Germline values: CDR1 SGHAT, CDR2 FQNNGV. Trimming removed 0 bases from V and 1 base from J; junction bases left unmatched: 5. This CDR3 is built from 16 residues. Here the CDR3 reads CASSLEWGQKNTEAFF. In nucleotides, the CDR3 is TGTGCCAGCAGCTTAGAATGGGGACAGAAGAACACTGAAGCTTTCTTT.

This sequence joins TRBV7-3 and TRBJ2-7; 10 nucleotides agree with TRBD1. This CDR3 contains 15 residues. V trimming: 5 bases; J trimming: 3 bases; junction bases outside the gene matches: 7. Germline loops: CDR1 SGHTA, CDR2 FQGTGA. This CDR3 reads CASSMGTGARYEQYF. DNA for the CDR3: TGTGCCAGCAGCATGGGGACAGGGGCCCGCTACGAGCAGTACTTC. The complete variable domain, with remaining parts taken from reference TRBV7-3 and TRBJ2-7, reads GAGVSQTPSNKVTEKGKYVELRCDPISGHTALYWYRQSLGQGPEFLIYFQGTGAADDSGLPNDRFFAVRPEGSVSTLKIQRTERGDSAVYLCASSMGTGARYEQYFGPGTRLTVT.

V gene TRBV6-6 combines with J gene TRBJ1-4; the D is unclear. The length of the CDR3 is 14 residues. V was pared by 2 bases and J by 0 bases, with 4 bases between. Per the germline V gene, CDR1 is MNHNY and CDR2 is SVGAGI (reference sequence). The CDR3 sequence: CASSYGATNEKLFF. In DNA form, the CDR3 reads TGTGCCAGCAGTTACGGAGCAACTAATGAAAAACTGTTTTTT.

V gene TRBV2 combines with J gene TRBJ2-2; TRBD1 matches 7 bases. Trimming took 4 bases from V and 6 from J; bases not matched to a gene: 8. The CDR3 is made up of 15 amino acids. The germline gives CDR1 SNHLY, CDR2 FYNNEI. The CDR3 region is CASSVGTAVPGELFF. Written as DNA, the CDR3 is TGTGCCAGCAGTGTAGGGACAGCCGTCCCCGGGGAGCTGTTTTTT.

V and J are TRBV7-8 and TRBJ2-2; 8 bases are a match to TRBD1. The CDR3 has 16 amino acids. V dropped 6 bases and J dropped 6; count of bases not matched to a gene: 12. From germline, CDR1 is SGHVS and CDR2 FQNEAQ. CDR3 sequence reads: CASSRGVDRVSGELFF. CDR3 DNA sequence: TGTGCCAGCAGTCGAGGGGTGGACAGGGTTTCCGGGGAGCTGTTTTTT.

This chain joins TRBV5-1 and TRBJ2-5; no definite D call. Germline values: CDR1 SGHRS, CDR2 YFSETQ. The germline V and J ends were trimmed by 1 base and 4 bases, with 8 bases remaining between them. The CDR3 is made up of 13 amino acids. CDR3 DNA sequence: TGCGCCAGCAGCTTGAGCTCCCGAGAGACCCAGTACTTC. Its protein product is CASSLSSRETQYF.

This chain uses TRBV18 with TRBJ2-5, with D possibly being TRBD2 (6 bases). CDR1 and CDR2 from the germline V gene are KGHSH and LQKENI. Trimming shortened V by 2 bases and J by 4 bases, and 20 bases separated the two germline ends. This CDR3 spans 17 amino acids. CDR3 amino acids: CASSPGLIAVDLETQYF. As DNA, the CDR3 is TGTGCCAGCTCACCAGGGTTAATAGCGGTAGACCTAGAGACCCAGTACTTC.

This sequence joins TRBV29-1 and TRBJ1-2; D is perhaps TRBD1 (5 bases). CDR3 length: 12 amino acids. The V end was cut by 4 bases, the J end by 6 bases, with 12 bases between. CDR1 and CDR2 (germline): SQVTM, ANQGSEA. CDR3 nucleotides: TGCAGCGTTGGGGGACCGGGGGATGGCTACACCTTC. Encoded protein: CSVGGPGDGYTF.

The chain carries TRBV10-3 and TRBJ1-3; D uncertain. Trimming cost V 8 bases and J 0 bases, with 5 bases left between them. Per germline, CDR1 ENHRY and CDR2 SYGVKD. The CDR3 is 12 amino acids. CDR3 in amino acids: CAIGGSGNTIYF. The CDR3 coding sequence is TGTGCCATCGGAGGCTCTGGAAACACCATATATTTT.

V gene TRBV18 combines with J gene TRBJ2-1; TRBD1 matches 7 bases. The length of the CDR3 is 12 residues. The germline CDR1 and CDR2 sequences are KGHSH and LQKENI. The J segment lost 7 bases and the V segment lost 8 bases, leaving 5 bases of the junction unmatched. This CDR3 reads CASVQGSNEQFF. DNA of the CDR3: TGTGCCAGCGTACAGGGGAGTAATGAGCAGTTCTTC.

V is TRBV7-5 and J is TRBJ1-1; TRBD1 is taken as the D call from the table, unchecked against the DNA. TRBV7-5 represents a pseudogene. The CDR3 has 15 amino acids. CDR3 region: CVRSLTWDTDTEAFF. Here the CDR3 DNA reads TGTGTCAGAAGCCTTACGTGGGACACGGACACTGAAGCTTTCTTT.

The chain joins TRBV28 to TRBJ1-5, with D hard to call. The CDR3 spans 16 residues. CDR1 and CDR2 from the germline V gene are MDHEN and SYDVKM. Trimming pared 6 bases from V and 0 bases from J, leaving 15 bases between. CDR3 amino acids: CASRFLSLGSNQPQHF. CDR3 bases: TGTGCCAGCAGGTTCTTATCACTTGGTAGCAATCAGCCCCAGCATTTT.

The rearrangement links TRBV7-9 to TRBJ2-2; D not certain. V was cut by 5 bases and J by 6 bases, with 7 bases left in between. The CDR3 extends over 12 amino acids. Germline V gene data show CDR1 as SEHNR and CDR2 as FQNEAQ (reference sequence). In DNA form, the CDR3 reads TGTGCCAGCAGCCCCCCTTCCGGGGAGCTGTTTTTT. Translated: CASSPPSGELFF. The entire variable domain, with the rest obtained from reference TRBV7-9 and TRBJ2-2, is as follows: DTGVSQNPRHKITKRGQNVTFRCDPISEHNRLYWYRQTLGQGPEFLTYFQNEAQLEKSRLLSDRFSAERPKGSFSTLEIQRTEQGDSAMYLCASSPPSGELFFGEGSRLTVL.

The chain combines TRBV18 with TRBJ2-1; possibly TRBD2 for D (6 bases). V lost 3 bases and J 6 bases, leaving 18 bases between the germline ends. The V gene's germline CDR1 is KGHSH and CDR2 LQKENI. There are 16 residues in the CDR3. The CDR3 sequence is CASSPHGGMEGNEQFF. The CDR3 DNA is TGTGCCAGCTCACCCCATGGCGGGATGGAGGGCAATGAGCAGTTCTTC.

This chain joins TRBV11-3 and TRBJ2-2; 13 bases align to TRBD2. The CDR3 has 15 residues. Unmatched junction bases numbered 3, after V lost 4 bases and J lost 7 bases. The V gene's germline CDR1 is SGHNT and CDR2 YENEEA. The CDR3 is CASSSGLAGDGELFF. In DNA, the CDR3 is TGTGCCAGCAGCTCCGGACTAGCGGGAGACGGGGAGCTGTTTTTT.

The count of this clone is one. The chain recombines TRBV7-9 with TRBJ2-1; 11 bases are a match to TRBD2. CDR1 and CDR2 from the germline V gene are SEHNR and FQNEAQ (reference sequence). This CDR3 spans 17 amino acids. V trimming: 2 bases; J trimming: 7 bases; junction bases outside the gene matches: 10. The DNA of the CDR3 is TGTGCCAGCAGCTTATTTAAAGGGCTAGCGGGGGGAAATGAGCAGTTCTTC. Amino acid sequence: CASSLFKGLAGGNEQFF.

The chain has TRBV5-1 and TRBJ2-5, with TRBD1 matching 10 bases. CDR3 length equals 14 residues. Per germline, CDR1 SGHRS and CDR2 YFSETQ. Trimming at V came to 4 bases and at J to 3 bases, leaving 3 bases not matched to a gene. This CDR3 is CASSHGTGEETQYF. The CDR3 DNA reads TGCGCCAGCAGCCATGGGACAGGGGAAGAGACCCAGTACTTC.

V gene TRBV10-2 combines with J gene TRBJ2-2, with TRBD2 matching 14 bases. Trimming at V came to 6 bases and at J to 6 bases, leaving 12 bases not matched to a gene. Germline CDR1 WSHSY, CDR2 SAAADI. This CDR3 has 18 residues. The CDR3 loop reads CASRRSGTSGSWAGELFF. In DNA form, the CDR3 reads TGCGCCAGCAGGAGGTCCGGGACTAGCGGGAGTTGGGCCGGGGAGCTGTTTTTT.

This chain joins TRBV30 and TRBJ2-5; 7 nucleotides align to TRBD1. Trimming took 4 bases from V and 7 from J; bases not matched to a gene: 3. Germline-derived CDR1 and CDR2 are GTSNPN and SVGIG (reference sequence). The CDR3 has 11 residues. CDR3 nucleotides: TGTGCCTGGACCCCAGGGGGGACCCAGTACTTC. Its protein product is CAWTPGGTQYF.

This chain links TRBV5-1 with TRBJ1-5; 9 nucleotides agree with TRBD1. CDR3 length equals 14 residues. The germline CDR1 and CDR2 sequences are SGHRS and YFSETQ. V trimming: 4 bases; J trimming: 6 bases; junction bases outside the gene matches: 5. The CDR3 spells CASSPGTGSQPQHF. CDR3 nucleotide sequence: TGCGCCAGCAGCCCGGGGACAGGGAGTCAGCCCCAGCATTTT.

This clone was recorded once. The CDR3 reads CASSPRLGQGRNGYTF. The CDR3 bases are TGTGCCAGCAGTCCACGATTGGGACAGGGGCGCAATGGCTACACCTTC. The chain employs TRBV28 and TRBJ1-2, with 10 bases aligning to TRBD1. The ends lost 5 bases at V and 6 bases at J; junction bases unmatched: 12. The CDR3 runs to 16 residues. Germline-derived CDR1 and CDR2 are MDHEN and SYDVKM.

This chain connects TRBV29-1 to TRBJ2-2; D may be TRBD2 (6 bases). Germline V gene data show CDR1 as SQVTM and CDR2 as ANQGSEA. The CDR3 extends over 12 amino acids. Trimming stripped 3 bases from V and 6 bases from J, with 8 bases between. The CDR3 DNA sequence: TGCAGCGTTGAGGGGAGGCCCGGGGAGCTGTTTTTT. Protein sequence: CSVEGRPGELFF.